The next 21 T cell receptor beta chains were all read from a single sample in a study of T cells in Graves' hyperthyroidism and ophthalmopathy. RNA transcripts were the template for amplifying TCR beta CDR3 regions. HTBI primers were the set used in a first-round RT-PCR of the TCR CDR3. MiXCR, applied by TCRdb to the multiplex PCR reads, yields one record per CDR3 protein. The table lists 300,000 to 450,000 distinct CDR3 sequences, about 14% of them singletons. The sample comprised blood. These TCRs come from a woman in her twenties or thirties with Graves' ophthalmopathy.

This clonotype was observed a handful of times. The rearrangement joins TRBV7-9 to TRBJ1-1; TRBD1 aligns across 9 bases. The germline V gene encodes CDR1 SEHNR and CDR2 FQNEAQ (reference sequence). The trim removed 4 bases at V and 3 bases at J, leaving 6 bases unmatched. This CDR3 has 15 amino acids. The CDR3 bases are TGTGCCAGCAGCTACCAACAGGGGGCCCACACTGAAGCTTTCTTT. This sequence encodes CASSYQQGAHTEAFF.

This clonotype was observed at least ten times. The chain carries TRBV20-1 and TRBJ2-7; TRBD2 agrees at 8 bases. Germline V gene sequence: CDR1 DFQATT, CDR2 SNEGSKA (reference sequence). With 0 bases clipped from V and 5 bases from J, the junction kept 9 bases outside the gene matches. This CDR3 is built from 15 residues. The CDR3 DNA reads TGCAGTGCTAGAGATCCCGCGGGGGGCTTGCACGAGCAGTACTTC. It translates to CSARDPAGGLHEQYF.

The chain joins TRBV6-1 to TRBJ2-1; TRBD2 matches 10 bases. The CDR3 is 14 residues long. CDR1 and CDR2 from the germline V gene are MNHNS and SASEGT. The V and J ends lost 8 bases and 5 bases, in that order; junction bases with no gene match: 6. This chain's CDR3 is CASARLAGDNEQFF. CDR3 DNA sequence: TGTGCCAGCGCCCGGCTAGCGGGGGACAATGAGCAGTTCTTC.

In its sample, this clonotype was seen a few times. The chain's CDR3 is CASLLAGGGYEQYF. The CDR3, as DNA: TGTGCCAGTTTACTAGCGGGGGGCGGCTACGAGCAGTACTTC. V and J are TRBV5-6 and TRBJ2-7; 12 bases are a match to TRBD2. CDR3 size: 14 residues. V trimming: 8 bases; J trimming: 3 bases; junction bases outside the gene matches: 6. CDR1 and CDR2 from the germline V gene are SGHDT and YYEEEE.

This clonotype occurred many times. The chain has TRBV28 and TRBJ1-5; 9 nucleotides agree with TRBD1. The V segment lost 5 bases and the J segment 4 bases; nucleotides outside the gene matches: 12. From germline, CDR1 is MDHEN and CDR2 SYDVKM. This CDR3 spans 17 amino acids. CDR3 nucleotides: TGTGCCAGCAGTACACCCCAGGGACAGGGAGGGAATCAGCCCCAGCATTTT. As protein: CASSTPQGQGGNQPQHF.

This clonotype was seen ten or more times. The chain recombines TRBV28 with TRBJ2-7; D call uncertain. CDR1 is MDHEN, CDR2 SYDVKM, per germline. The V gene lost 5 bases and the J gene lost 10 bases, with 21 bases spanning the gap. The CDR3 consists of 14 residues. The CDR3 is CASSPPSEPGRQYF. The CDR3 nucleotides are TGTGCCAGCAGTCCCCCCTCTGAGCCGGGCCGACAGTACTTC.

The sample holds many counts of this clonotype. The V gene is TRBV6-1, the J gene TRBJ2-7; TRBD1 aligns across 11 bases. The germline gives CDR1 MNHNS, CDR2 SASEGT. This CDR3 comprises 12 residues. V lost 10 bases to trimming and J lost 4 bases; unmatched junction nucleotides: 3. In nucleotides, the CDR3 is TGTGCCACCGGACAGGGGGCATACGAGCAGTACTTC. This sequence encodes CATGQGAYEQYF.

This sequence joins TRBV6-1 and TRBJ2-7; tentatively, D is TRBD1 or TRBD2 (5 bases each). Looked up from germline, CDR1 is MNHNS and CDR2 is SASEGT. V was trimmed by 6 bases and J by 4 bases, leaving 16 bases between them. This CDR3 comprises 14 residues. DNA of the CDR3: TGTGCCAGCAGAGCACCGGGACGGCAATACGAGCAGTACTTC. This gives the protein CASRAPGRQYEQYF.

This clonotype occurred many times. The CDR3 coding sequence is TGTGCCAGCAGTGGTCGACAGGGTGGTCAGCCCCAGCATTTT. Amino acid sequence: CASSGRQGGQPQHF. The chain combines TRBV6-1 with TRBJ1-5, with 7 positions matching TRBD1. CDR1 and CDR2 (germline): MNHNS, SASEGT. V shed 4 bases and J 6 bases; nucleotides not matched to a gene: 6. CDR3 length equals 14 residues.

This clonotype was counted between two and nine times. This chain links TRBV6-5 with TRBJ1-3; perhaps TRBD1 as D (5 bases). Germline V CDR1 and CDR2: MNHEY, SVGAGI. The CDR3 is made up of 15 amino acids. Trimming removed 2 bases at V and 0 bases at J, with 8 bases between. The CDR3 protein is CASSYDRSSGNTIYF. The CDR3 DNA sequence: TGTGCCAGCAGTTACGACAGAAGCTCTGGAAACACCATATATTTT.

This clonotype was counted at least ten times. This chain joins TRBV2 and TRBJ1-1; D might be TRBD1 (6 bases). CDR1 and CDR2 (germline): SNHLY, FYNNEI. The length of the CDR3 is 12 residues. V lost 6 bases, J lost 5 bases, and 10 bases lay in between. CDR3 residues: CASSPDRTEAFF. CDR3 nucleotide sequence: TGTGCCAGCAGCCCTGACAGGACTGAAGCTTTCTTT.

The chain is built from TRBV20-1 and TRBJ1-1, with D possibly being TRBD1 (5 bases). CDR1 is DFQATT and CDR2 is SNEGSKA in the germline V gene (reference sequence). The CDR3 is 13 residues long. V lost 2 bases and J 4 bases, leaving 11 bases between the germline ends. The CDR3 DNA follows: TGCAGTGCTAGACGAGGGGTGGGCACTGAAGCTTTCTTT. Encoded protein: CSARRGVGTEAFF.

Many counts were recorded for this clonotype. The V gene is TRBV7-9, the J gene TRBJ2-7; D is ambiguous. V lost 5 bases, J lost 3 bases, and 23 bases lay in between. This CDR3 is 17 amino acids long. Germline CDR1 reads SEHNR; CDR2 reads FQNEAQ (reference sequence). The CDR3 loop is CASSPAHGYDDHYEQYF. The CDR3 region has the DNA TGTGCCAGCAGCCCGGCCCACGGGTATGACGATCACTACGAGCAGTACTTC. The complete variable domain, with remaining parts taken from reference TRBV7-9 and TRBJ2-7, reads DTGVSQNPRHKITKRGQNVTFRCDPISEHNRLYWYRQTLGQGPEFLTYFQNEAQLEKSRLLSDRFSAERPKGSFSTLEIQRTEQGDSAMYLCASSPAHGYDDHYEQYFGPGTRLTVT.

The table lists this clonotype with many counts. The chain uses TRBV3-1 and TRBJ1-5; no definite D call. The V and J ends lost 4 bases and 11 bases respectively, with 15 bases between them. The length of the CDR3 is 13 residues. Looked up from germline, CDR1 is LGHDT and CDR2 is YNNKEL (reference sequence). CDR3 residues: CASSPFLNGAQHF. The CDR3 bases are TGTGCCAGCAGCCCCTTCCTGAATGGGGCCCAGCATTTT. Complete variable domain (other parts from reference TRBV3-1 and TRBJ1-5): DTAVSQTPKYLVTQMGNDKSIKCEQNLGHDTMYWYKQDSKKFLKIMFSYNNKELIINETVPNRFSPKSPDKAHLNLHINSLELGDSAVYFCASSPFLNGAQHFGDGTRLSIL.

This clonotype has at least ten counts. This rearrangement joins TRBV28 to TRBJ2-7; 7 bases map to TRBD1. The CDR3 runs 14 residues. Germline CDR1 is MDHEN and CDR2 is SYDVKM. Trimming removed 6 bases from V and 2 bases from J; junction bases left unmatched: 7. The CDR3 DNA reads as TGTGCCAGCAGATTTCCGGGACAGCCCTACGAGCAGTACTTC. This gives the protein CASRFPGQPYEQYF.

This clonotype was detected a few times. This rearrangement joins TRBV16 to TRBJ1-2; no definite D call. This CDR3 has 12 amino acids. Trimming cost V 1 base and J 7 bases, with 7 bases left between them. Germline values: CDR1 KGHSY, CDR2 FQNENV. The CDR3 DNA reads TGTGCCAGCAGCCAATTAGGGTTTGGCTACACCTTC. Encoded protein: CASSQLGFGYTF.

The gene calls are TRBV19 and TRBJ1-4; D gene ambiguous. V lost 3 bases and J 8 bases, leaving 10 bases between the germline ends. Germline V gives CDR1 LNHDA, CDR2 SQIVND (reference sequence). CDR3 length: 13 amino acids. CDR3 in amino acids: CASSMAVLEKLFF. The CDR3 coding sequence is TGTGCCAGTAGTATGGCTGTTCTGGAAAAACTGTTTTTT.

This clonotype occurred many times. This chain uses TRBV7-3 with TRBJ2-3; the D gene is possibly TRBD2 (5 bases). The CDR3 runs to 18 residues. Per the germline V gene, CDR1 is SGHTA and CDR2 is FQGTGA. V lost 3 bases, J lost 4 bases, and 23 bases lay in between. CDR3 nucleotides: TGTGCCAGCAGCTTGGACGCCCCGGGTCCCGGGGTCCCAGATACGCAGTATTTT. Residues: CASSLDAPGPGVPDTQYF.

The chain is built from TRBV24-1 and TRBJ2-5; 8 nucleotides agree with TRBD1. V shed 4 bases and J 5 bases; nucleotides not matched to a gene: 5. CDR3 length equals 14 residues. Germline values: CDR1 KGHDR, CDR2 SFDVKD. DNA for the CDR3: TGTGCCACCAGTGAATCAGGGGGCGTCGAGACCCAGTACTTC. Residues: CATSESGGVETQYF.

This clonotype was recorded at least ten times. CDR3 sequence (DNA): TGTGCCAGCAGCTCACGCCGGGACTCGGTGACAGATACGCAGTATTTT. This sequence encodes CASSSRRDSVTDTQYF. The gene calls are TRBV6-1 and TRBJ2-3; tentative D call: TRBD2 (6 bases). The CDR3 contains 16 residues. The germline V gene encodes CDR1 MNHNS and CDR2 SASEGT. The germline V and J ends were trimmed by 6 bases and 3 bases, with 19 bases remaining between them.

This clonotype has at least ten counts. J is TRBJ1-2 and V is TRBV7-9; D gene ambiguous. Germline lookup yields CDR1 SEHNR and CDR2 FQNEAQ (reference sequence). The CDR3 has 14 amino acids. V lost 3 bases to trimming and J lost 2 bases, with 10 bases between them. The CDR3 region is CASSLGRPNYGYTF. CDR3 nucleotide sequence: TGTGCCAGCAGCTTGGGCAGACCCAACTATGGCTACACCTTC.